Given below is one T cell receptor beta chain in context. This specimen comes from a study of blood T cell repertoires in COVID-19. Generated by immunoSEQ multiplex PCR, the TCRdb table keeps only in-frame clones and is missing some. The sample contains 100,000 or so clones, about 75% of which appear only once. The germline CDR1 and CDR2 sequences are MDHEN and SYDVKM. V dropped 5 bases and J dropped 4; count of bases not matched to a gene: 8. The CDR3 length is 15 residues. Sequencing was done on a sample of peripheral blood. This sequence originates from a man aged 80 or over with acute or convalescent COVID-19. The V and J genes are TRBV28 and TRBJ1-2, with TRBD1 identical over 9 bases. The CDR3 DNA follows: TGTGCCAGCAGTGTACAGGGGGCGCATATCTATGGCTACACCTTC. This codes for CASSVQGAHIYGYTF.